The source of this T cell receptor beta chain is a study of blood T cell repertoires in COVID-19. The wider study: Samples came from the United States, Italy and Spain, spanning acute and convalescent COVID-19.

The authors' processing: Amplification with reference gene primers provided the estimates of nucleated cell counts. Some clones are missing from TCRdb's copy, which holds only in-frame ones; the method was immunoSEQ multiplex PCR. The D gene and trimming were derived from the DNA, and the V and J assignments and clone size from that table. The sample holds about 350,000 clones, around nine tenths seen once. V was pared by 6 bases and J by 5 bases, with 13 bases between. CDR3 length: 13 residues. The germline V gene has CDR1 KGHSH and CDR2 LQKENI. The chain has TRBV18 and TRBJ1-1, with unresolved D. The clonotype originates from a woman in her twenties or thirties who had been exposed to COVID-19. The sequenced material came from PBMCs or T cells enriched from blood (not recorded which). The CDR3 spells CASSPLEGTEAFF. The DNA for the CDR3 is TGTGCCAGCTCCCCCCTTGAGGGTACTGAAGCTTTCTTT.